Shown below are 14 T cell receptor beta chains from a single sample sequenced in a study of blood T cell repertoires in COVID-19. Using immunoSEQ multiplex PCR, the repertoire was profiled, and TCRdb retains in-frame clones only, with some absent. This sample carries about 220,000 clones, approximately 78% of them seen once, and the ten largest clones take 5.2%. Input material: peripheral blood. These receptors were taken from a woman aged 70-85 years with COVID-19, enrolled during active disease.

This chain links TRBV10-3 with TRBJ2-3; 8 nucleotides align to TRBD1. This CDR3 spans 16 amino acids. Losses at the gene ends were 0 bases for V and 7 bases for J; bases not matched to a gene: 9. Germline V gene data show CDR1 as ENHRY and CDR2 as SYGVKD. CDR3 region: CAISESGRQGKNTQYF. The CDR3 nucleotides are TGTGCCATCAGTGAGTCAGGGAGACAGGGGAAGAATACGCAGTATTTT.

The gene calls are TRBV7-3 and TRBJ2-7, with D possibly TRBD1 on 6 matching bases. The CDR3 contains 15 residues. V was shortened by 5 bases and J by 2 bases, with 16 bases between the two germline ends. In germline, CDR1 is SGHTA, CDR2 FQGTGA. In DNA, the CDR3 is TGTGCCAGCAGCCCAGGGGTAGGGCTGACCTACGAGCAGTACTTC. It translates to CASSPGVGLTYEQYF.

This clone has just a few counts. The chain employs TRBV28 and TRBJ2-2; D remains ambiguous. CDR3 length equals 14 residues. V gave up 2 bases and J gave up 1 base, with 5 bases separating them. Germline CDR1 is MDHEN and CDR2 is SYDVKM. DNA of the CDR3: TGTGCCAGCAGTTTAGGCGGGAACACCGGGGAGCTGTTTTTT. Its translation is CASSLGGNTGELFF. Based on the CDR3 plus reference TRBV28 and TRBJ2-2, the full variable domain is DVKVTQSSRYLVKRTGEKVFLECVQDMDHENMFWYRQDPGLGLRLIYFSYDVKMKEKGDIPEGYSVSREKKERFSLILESASTNQTSMYLCASSLGGNTGELFFGEGSRLTVL.

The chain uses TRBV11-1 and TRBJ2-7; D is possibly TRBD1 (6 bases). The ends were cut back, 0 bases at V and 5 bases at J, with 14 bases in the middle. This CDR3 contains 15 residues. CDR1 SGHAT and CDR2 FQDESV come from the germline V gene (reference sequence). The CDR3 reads CASSLAFGRGDEQYF. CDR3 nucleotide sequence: TGTGCCAGCAGCTTAGCGTTCGGCAGGGGAGACGAGCAGTACTTC.

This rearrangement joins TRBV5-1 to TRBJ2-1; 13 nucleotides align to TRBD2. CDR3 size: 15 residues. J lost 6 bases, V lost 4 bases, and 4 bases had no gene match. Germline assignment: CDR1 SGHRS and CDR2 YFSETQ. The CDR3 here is CASSPGTSGTNEQFF. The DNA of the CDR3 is TGCGCCAGCAGCCCAGGGACTAGCGGGACCAATGAGCAGTTCTTC.

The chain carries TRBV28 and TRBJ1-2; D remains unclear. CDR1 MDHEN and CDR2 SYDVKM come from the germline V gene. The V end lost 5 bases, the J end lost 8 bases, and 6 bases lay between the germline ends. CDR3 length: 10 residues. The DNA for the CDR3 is TGTGCCAGCAGTGGCGGCGGCTACACCTTC. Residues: CASSGGGYTF.

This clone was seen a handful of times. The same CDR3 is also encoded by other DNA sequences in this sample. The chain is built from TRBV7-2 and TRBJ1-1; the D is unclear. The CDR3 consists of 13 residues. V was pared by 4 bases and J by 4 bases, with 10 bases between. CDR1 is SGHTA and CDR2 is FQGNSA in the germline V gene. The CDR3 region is CASSSGWVTEAFF. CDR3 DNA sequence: TGTGCCAGCAGCTCCGGGTGGGTCACTGAAGCTTTCTTT.

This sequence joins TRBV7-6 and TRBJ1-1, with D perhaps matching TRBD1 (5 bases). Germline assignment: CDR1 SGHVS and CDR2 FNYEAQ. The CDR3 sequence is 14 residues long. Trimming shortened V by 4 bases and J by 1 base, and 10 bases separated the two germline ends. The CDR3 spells CASSSTVGNTEAFF. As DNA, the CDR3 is TGTGCCAGCAGCTCGACAGTAGGGAACACTGAAGCTTTCTTT.

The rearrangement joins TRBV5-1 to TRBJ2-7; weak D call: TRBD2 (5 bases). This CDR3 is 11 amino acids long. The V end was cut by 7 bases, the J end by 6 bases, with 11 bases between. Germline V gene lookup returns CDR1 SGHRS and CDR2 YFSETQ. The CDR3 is CASASGSEQYF. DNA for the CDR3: TGCGCCAGCGCCAGCGGCTCCGAGCAGTACTTC.

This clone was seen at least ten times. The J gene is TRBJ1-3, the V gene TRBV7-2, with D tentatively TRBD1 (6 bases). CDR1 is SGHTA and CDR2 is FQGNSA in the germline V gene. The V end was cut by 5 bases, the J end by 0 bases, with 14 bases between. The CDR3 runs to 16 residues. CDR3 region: CASSPGQGRSGNTIYF. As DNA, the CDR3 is TGTGCCAGCAGCCCCGGCCAGGGGCGCTCTGGAAACACCATATATTTT.

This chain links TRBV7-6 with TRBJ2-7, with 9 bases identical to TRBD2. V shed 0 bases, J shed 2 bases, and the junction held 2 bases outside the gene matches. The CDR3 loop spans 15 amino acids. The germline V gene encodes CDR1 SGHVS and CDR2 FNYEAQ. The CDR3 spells CASSLASGSAYEQYF. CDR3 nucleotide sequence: TGTGCCAGCAGCTTAGCTAGCGGGAGCGCCTACGAGCAGTACTTC.

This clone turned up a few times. The DNA of the CDR3 is TGCGCCAGCAGCTCTCTCACCAGCCAAGAGACCCAGTACTTC. It specifies CASSSLTSQETQYF. The gene calls are TRBV5-1 and TRBJ2-5; D gene uncertain. This CDR3 comprises 14 residues. V shed 3 bases and J shed 1 base, with 10 bases lying between them. The germline V gene encodes CDR1 SGHRS and CDR2 YFSETQ.

The DNA of the CDR3 is TGTGCCAGCAGCTTAAGAGAGAGGGGGAATGAAAAACTGTTTTTT. Its translation is CASSLRERGNEKLFF. The chain recombines TRBV7-8 with TRBJ1-4; a weak D match, TRBD1 (6 bases). V lost 2 bases and J lost 5, with 12 bases in between. This CDR3 spans 15 amino acids. CDR1 and CDR2 (germline): SGHVS, FQNEAQ.

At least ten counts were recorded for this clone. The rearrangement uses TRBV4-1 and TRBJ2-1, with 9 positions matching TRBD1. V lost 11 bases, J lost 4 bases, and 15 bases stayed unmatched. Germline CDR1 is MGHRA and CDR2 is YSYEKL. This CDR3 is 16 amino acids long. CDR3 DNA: TGCGCCTGCGGGACAGGGCTTTTAGGGCTATACAATGAGCAGTTCTTC. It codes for CACGTGLLGLYNEQFF.